The clone carrying this T cell receptor (beta chain) occurred a few times. Its specificity is unknown. The data belong to a study of radiation and T cells in renal cell carcinoma. Profiled with immunoSEQ multiplex PCR; TCRdb holds only in-frame clones, not every one. The sample includes under 20,000 clones, 55% to 65% of them seen just once. The CDR3 contains 14 residues. Germline CDR1 and CDR2: MDHEN and SYDVKM. After removal of 5 bases from V and 5 bases from J, the junction contained 8 bases not matched to a gene. The study, taken as a whole, reports: Top 100 clonotypes averaged approximately 50% in irradiated versus around 45% in nephrectomy-only tumors. Baseline intratumoral clonotype presence is unknown without pretreatment biopsies.

As to treatment: 15 Gy SBRT to primary tumor, nephrectomy 4 weeks later. Nephrectomy followed 15 Gy stereotactic body radiation by 4 weeks. Clear cell pathology was present in this patient's renal cell carcinoma. The rearrangement links TRBV28 to TRBJ1-2; TRBD1 aligns across 7 bases. The sequence was collected from a woman in her 70s with renal cell carcinoma. Specimen: tumor tissue, collected from a patient whose treatment included radiotherapy and nephrectomy. The CDR3 loop reads CASSPGQERYGYTF. CDR3 nucleotide sequence: TGTGCCAGCAGTCCCGGACAGGAGCGTTATGGCTACACCTTC.